This TCR beta chain derives from a study of T cells in Graves' hyperthyroidism and ophthalmopathy. Those with hyperthyroidism were 18 to 65 years old, newly diagnosed, and ill for under 2 months. RNA transcripts yielded amplified TCR beta CDR3 regions. A first-round RT-PCR of the TCR CDR3 used the HTBI primer set. TCRdb processed the multiplex PCR reads anew with MiXCR; each CDR3 protein has one entry. This table has around 580,000 distinct CDR3 sequences, 35% to 55% appearing once. The V gene lost 5 bases and the J gene lost 5 bases, with 15 bases spanning the gap. Germline V lookup: CDR1 SGHVS, CDR2 FNYEAQ. CDR3 size: 15 residues.

The chain is built from TRBV7-6 and TRBJ2-2; possible D gene TRBD2, 5 bases. The specimen sequenced was peripheral blood or thyroid tissue (not recorded which). The source is a woman between 18 and 30 years old with Graves' hyperthyroidism. CDR3 DNA: TGTGCCAGCAGCCCCCTCGAGGGCGGTACCGGGGAGCTGTTTTTT. Protein: CASSPLEGGTGELFF.